The rows below give T cell receptor beta chains drawn from one sample of a study of CD8 T cells in ankylosing spondylitis. Each CDR3 protein is one row after TCRdb ran MiXCR on the 5' RACE reads. The data contain about 170,000 distinct CDR3 sequences, approximately 20% of them singletons. What was sequenced was blood, either unsorted or a sorted T cell fraction (not recorded which). These receptors originate from a male donor with ankylosing spondylitis or in good health (not recorded which). The CDR3 runs from the conserved cysteine through the conserved F or W. The order of the fields is CDR3 length, V gene, J gene, CDR3 protein.

cdr3_length: 15; v_call: TRBV5-1; j_call: TRBJ2-2; cdr3_aa: CASSLSSGSVGELFF
cdr3_length: 14; v_call: TRBV9; j_call: TRBJ2-7; cdr3_aa: CASSAGRITYEQYF
cdr3_length: 12; v_call: TRBV29-1; j_call: TRBJ2-5; cdr3_aa: CSVDLGLETQYF
cdr3_length: 15; v_call: TRBV5-1; j_call: TRBJ1-1; cdr3_aa: CASSLGGYMNTEAFF
cdr3_length: 12; v_call: TRBV7-9; j_call: TRBJ2-7; cdr3_aa: CASSVERGEQYF
cdr3_length: 13; v_call: TRBV20-1; j_call: TRBJ2-2; cdr3_aa: CSATEEATGELFF
cdr3_length: 17; v_call: TRBV20-1; j_call: TRBJ1-3; cdr3_aa: CSARDSRLIYSGNTIYF
cdr3_length: 15; v_call: TRBV7-2; j_call: TRBJ2-3; cdr3_aa: CASSLRQGFTDTQYF
cdr3_length: 17; v_call: TRBV9; j_call: TRBJ2-7; cdr3_aa: CASSVAVMALAPYEQYF
cdr3_length: 14; v_call: TRBV5-1; j_call: TRBJ2-3; cdr3_aa: CASSSGQTEDTQYF
cdr3_length: 14; v_call: TRBV6-5; j_call: TRBJ1-1; cdr3_aa: CASSYGDRNTEAFF
cdr3_length: 14; v_call: TRBV12-3/TRBV12-4; j_call: TRBJ2-1; cdr3_aa: CASSSGTTHNEQFF
cdr3_length: 13; v_call: TRBV28; j_call: TRBJ2-1; cdr3_aa: CASSRLTPNEQFF
cdr3_length: 15; v_call: TRBV20-1; j_call: TRBJ2-1; cdr3_aa: CSAREAGPLYNEQFF
cdr3_length: 15; v_call: TRBV5-1; j_call: TRBJ1-1; cdr3_aa: CASSVLQGPGREAFF
cdr3_length: 13; v_call: TRBV6-1; j_call: TRBJ2-3; cdr3_aa: CASSGWTDRTQYF
cdr3_length: 14; v_call: TRBV28; j_call: TRBJ1-5; cdr3_aa: CASSSGGSNQPQHF
cdr3_length: 16; v_call: TRBV5-1; j_call: TRBJ2-7; cdr3_aa: CASSMSGTGSSYEQYF
cdr3_length: 14; v_call: TRBV29-1; j_call: TRBJ2-7; cdr3_aa: CSVSRDRLSYEQYF
cdr3_length: 14; v_call: TRBV20-1; j_call: TRBJ1-5; cdr3_aa: CSAARTGNNQPQHF
cdr3_length: 13; v_call: TRBV6-1; j_call: TRBJ1-2; cdr3_aa: CATWTGANYGYTF
cdr3_length: 13; v_call: TRBV24-1; j_call: TRBJ1-2; cdr3_aa: CATSDGANYGYTF
cdr3_length: 15; v_call: TRBV19; j_call: TRBJ1-4; cdr3_aa: CASSASGTGDEKLFF
cdr3_length: 13; v_call: TRBV12-3/TRBV12-4; j_call: TRBJ2-5; cdr3_aa: CASSRDREETQYF
cdr3_length: 16; v_call: TRBV18; j_call: TRBJ1-5; cdr3_aa: CASSPPTVYSNQPQHF
cdr3_length: 15; v_call: TRBV6-1; j_call: TRBJ2-2; cdr3_aa: CASRVQGWGPGELFF
cdr3_length: 10; v_call: TRBV30; j_call: TRBJ1-1; cdr3_aa: CAWSWSEAFF
cdr3_length: 14; v_call: TRBV5-1; j_call: TRBJ1-1; cdr3_aa: CASSLDPAGAEAFF
cdr3_length: 13; v_call: TRBV18; j_call: TRBJ1-5; cdr3_aa: CASSPGFLGPQHF
cdr3_length: 16; v_call: TRBV20-1; j_call: TRBJ2-3; cdr3_aa: CSAQGLAGEERDTQYF
cdr3_length: 15; v_call: TRBV7-9; j_call: TRBJ2-1; cdr3_aa: CASSRPGQDYNEQFF
cdr3_length: 14; v_call: TRBV5-1; j_call: TRBJ1-2; cdr3_aa: CASSLADGLNGYTF
cdr3_length: 14; v_call: TRBV28; j_call: TRBJ1-2; cdr3_aa: CATLQGIDSYGYTF
cdr3_length: 16; v_call: TRBV12-3/TRBV12-4; j_call: TRBJ1-4; cdr3_aa: CAGSFVVGRAEEKLFF
cdr3_length: 12; v_call: TRBV6-5; j_call: TRBJ2-7; cdr3_aa: CASHRGSYEQYF
cdr3_length: 15; v_call: TRBV5-1; j_call: TRBJ2-2; cdr3_aa: CASSSGGVNTGELFF
cdr3_length: 14; v_call: TRBV12-3/TRBV12-4; j_call: TRBJ2-7; cdr3_aa: CASSGQDFSYEQYF
cdr3_length: 15; v_call: TRBV20-1; j_call: TRBJ1-5; cdr3_aa: CSAPENGLGNQPQHF
cdr3_length: 15; v_call: TRBV10-3; j_call: TRBJ2-7; cdr3_aa: CAIRSGGRTAYEQYF
cdr3_length: 11; v_call: TRBV5-1; j_call: TRBJ2-1; cdr3_aa: CASPVYNEQFF
cdr3_length: 14; v_call: TRBV5-1; j_call: TRBJ2-7; cdr3_aa: CASSFTTSGGEQYF
cdr3_length: 13; v_call: TRBV30; j_call: TRBJ2-1; cdr3_aa: CAGSRGRYNEQFF
cdr3_length: 12; v_call: TRBV29-1; j_call: TRBJ2-3; cdr3_aa: CSVRRDADTQYF